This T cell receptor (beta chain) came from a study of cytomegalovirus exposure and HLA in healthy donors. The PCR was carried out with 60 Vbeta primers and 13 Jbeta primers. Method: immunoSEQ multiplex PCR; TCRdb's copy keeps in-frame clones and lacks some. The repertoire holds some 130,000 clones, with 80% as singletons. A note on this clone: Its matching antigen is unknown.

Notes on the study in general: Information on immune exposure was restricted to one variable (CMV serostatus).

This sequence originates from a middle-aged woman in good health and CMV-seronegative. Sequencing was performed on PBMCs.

The CDR3 region has the DNA TGTGCCAGCAGTCGGGACAGGGGTTTTTCAGATACGCAGTATTTT. This codes for CASSRDRGFSDTQYF. The chain carries TRBV6-6 and TRBJ2-3; 10 nucleotides line up with TRBD1. There are 15 residues in the CDR3. Germline CDR1 and CDR2: MNHNY and SVGAGI (reference sequence). V lost 5 bases to trimming and J lost 4 bases; unmatched junction nucleotides: 6.